This T cell receptor beta chain is drawn from a study of blood T cell repertoires in COVID-19. Across the whole study: The study drew acute and convalescent COVID-19 samples from the United States, Italy and Spain. Sources were T cells, B-cell-depleted T cells, or PBMCs; the material itself was cDNA or gDNA.

This table comes from immunoSEQ multiplex PCR, and its TCRdb copy is limited to in-frame clones, with some not included. Of more than 80,000 clones listed, about 85% are singletons. This clone was seen more than once but under ten times. Germline CDR1 GTSNPN, CDR2 SVGIG (reference sequence). The CDR3 consists of 12 residues. With 2 bases removed from V and 5 bases from J, the gap between germline ends came to 9 bases. The material sequenced was peripheral blood. This receptor was identified in a woman in her sixties or seventies with acute or convalescent COVID-19. The gene calls are TRBV30 and TRBJ1-2, with D perhaps TRBD1 (6 bases). CDR3: CAWSPGQYGYTF. In nucleotides, the CDR3 is TGTGCCTGGAGTCCCGGACAGTATGGCTACACCTTC.